This T cell receptor (beta chain) was recovered during a study of regulatory T cells in long-lasting Graves disease. The study, taken as a whole, reports: The study found lower TCR diversity in persistent Graves' patients than in newly diagnosed ones.

Researchers made TCR beta libraries by using iRepertoire HTBI primers and running Arm-PCR on CDR3 regions. TCRdb called the multiplex PCR reads again in MiXCR, with one record for every CDR3 protein. The data show roughly 500,000 distinct CDR3 sequences, approximately 12% seen once. Time point defined: newly diagnosed GD, antithyroid drugs for less than 3 months. The TCR library was made from RNA extracted from PBMCs. Into tubes containing EDTA, roughly 8.8 milliliters of peripheral blood were drawn. With respect to this clonotype: Its cognate antigen is unknown.

Losses at the gene ends were 1 base for V and 4 bases for J; bases not matched to a gene: 3. The CDR3 is made up of 14 amino acids. Germline V CDR1 and CDR2: GTSNPN, SVGIG (reference sequence). These data were likewise used in another study, on T cells in Graves' hyperthyroidism and ophthalmopathy. This second report adds: Diagnoses used clinical symptoms, serum thyroxine and TRAb, thyroid ultrasound and orbital computed tomography. The HTBI primer set served for first-round RT-PCR of the TCR CDR3.

The sequencing used peripheral blood mononuclear cells (PBMCs), collected at new diagnosis, from a patient treated with antithyroid drugs. The chain has TRBV30 and TRBJ2-3, with TRBD2 matching over 9 bases. The source of this sequence is a man aged 25-40 years with Graves disease. DNA of the CDR3: TGTGCCTGGAGTGGGACTAGCGACGCAGATACGCAGTATTTT. Protein: CAWSGTSDADTQYF.